The rows below give T cell receptor beta chains drawn from one sample of a study of circulating and synovial CD4+ cells in juvenile arthritis. Method: immunoSEQ multiplex PCR; TCRdb's copy keeps in-frame clones and lacks some. Of around 31,000 clones in the sample, just under 97% were seen once. Sequenced input: CD4+ T cells from blood. These receptors originate from a human donor with juvenile idiopathic arthritis. Both conserved end residues are part of each CDR3. A D gene is named only where the DNA matches it firmly. Clone size appears in some rows only: once, few, many, or a class for an expanded clone.

d_gene	len	v_gene	abundance	j_gene	CDR3aa	CDR3nt
TRBD2	16	TRBV10-3	-	TRBJ2-1	CAISGGLAGLNNEQFF	TGTGCCATCAGTGGTGGGCTAGCGGGCCTCAACAATGAGCAGTTCTTC
TRBD2	20	TRBV29-1	-	TRBJ2-3	CSVSTHASLAGVVATDTQYF	TGCAGCGTCTCAACCCACGCGTCGCTAGCGGGAGTGGTGGCCACAGATACGCAGTATTTT
-	15	TRBV6-1	-	TRBJ1-1	CASSALQTGNTEAFF	TGTGCCAGCAGTGCTCTCCAGACAGGGAACACTGAAGCTTTCTTT
-	15	TRBV5-5	-	TRBJ1-6	CASSLGQGTNSPLHF	TGTGCCAGCAGCTTGGGGCAGGGCACTAATTCGCCCCTCCACTTT
-	13	TRBV5-1	-	TRBJ2-5	CASSLGGGETQYF	TGCGCCAGCAGCTTGGGAGGGGGAGAGACCCAGTACTTC
TRBD1	15	TRBV6-5	once	TRBJ1-2	CASSYSGTGSLGYTF	TGTGCCAGCAGTTACTCGGGGACAGGGTCCCTCGGCTACACCTTC
-	16	TRBV6-6	-	TRBJ1-2	CASSYSGGGRGYGYTF	TGTGCCAGCAGTTACTCAGGCGGGGGCCGCGGCTATGGCTACACCTTC
TRBD2	16	TRBV5-4	-	TRBJ2-5	CASSLAQAGDLETQYF	TGTGCCAGCAGCTTGGCCCAGGCGGGGGACCTAGAGACCCAGTACTTC
TRBD2	16	TRBV28	-	TRBJ2-7	CASSSFGSSGSYEQYF	TGTGCCAGCAGTTCATTCGGGTCTAGCGGGAGTTACGAGCAGTACTTC
TRBD1	14	TRBV6-1	-	TRBJ2-5	CASSRDRRSETQYF	TGTGCCAGCAGCCGGGACAGGCGGTCGGAGACCCAGTACTTC
TRBD1	11	TRBV6-1	-	TRBJ1-3	CAGTAGNTIYF	TGTGCCGGGACAGCTGGAAACACCATATATTTT
-	15	TRBV21-1	-	TRBJ2-3	CASSKPRLAADTQYF	TGTGCCAGCAGCAAGCCGAGACTAGCGGCAGATACGCAGTATTTT
-	17	TRBV7-8	-	TRBJ2-3	CASSLGSGTTRTDTQYF	TGTGCCAGCAGCTTGGGGAGCGGTACAACGAGGACAGATACGCAGTATTTT
TRBD2	16	TRBV7-9	-	TRBJ2-1	CASSPRTSGLYNEQFF	TGTGCCAGCAGCCCCAGGACTAGCGGGCTGTACAATGAGCAGTTCTTC
TRBD1	15	TRBV5-4	-	TRBJ2-5	CASSQGQGGGETQYF	TGTGCCAGCAGCCAAGGACAGGGAGGAGGGGAGACCCAGTACTTC
TRBD1	16	TRBV6-1	-	TRBJ2-1	CASSERGRQGAVEQFF	TGTGCCAGCAGTGAAAGGGGGAGACAGGGTGCAGTTGAGCAGTTCTTC
-	16	TRBV27	-	TRBJ2-6	CASSLTGFSGANVLTF	TGTGCCAGCAGTCTTACAGGGTTTTCAGGGGCCAACGTCCTGACTTTC
-	14	TRBV30	-	TRBJ1-2	CAWSVQSGNYGYTF	TGTGCCTGGAGTGTACAGTCAGGGAACTATGGCTACACCTTC
-	15	TRBV7-2	-	TRBJ2-7	CASSLVGVTSYEQYF	TGTGCCAGCAGCTTAGTCGGGGTGACCTCCTACGAGCAGTACTTC
TRBD2	14	TRBV10-3	-	TRBJ2-7	CAIKSGGGSYEQYF	TGTGCCATCAAGTCGGGCGGGGGCTCCTACGAGCAGTACTTC
TRBD1	15	TRBV6-1	-	TRBJ2-7	CASSDDGTGVYEQYF	TGTGCCAGCAGTGATGACGGGACAGGGGTCTACGAGCAGTACTTC
TRBD1	14	TRBV6-1	-	TRBJ1-1	CATASTGGSTEAFF	TGTGCCACCGCCTCGACAGGGGGTAGCACTGAAGCTTTCTTT
-	16	TRBV18	-	TRBJ2-7	CASSPISGTGVYEQYF	TGTGCCAGCTCGCCAATCTCTGGGACGGGGGTCTACGAGCAGTACTTC
-	14	TRBV5-4	-	TRBJ1-4	CASSSSDRREKLFF	TGTGCCAGCAGCTCTTCGGACAGACGGGAAAAACTGTTTTTT
-	17	TRBV11-3	-	TRBJ2-7	CASSLTYSPQGGAEQYF	TGTGCCAGCAGCCTAACCTATTCTCCACAGGGTGGGGCCGAGCAGTACTTC
TRBD1	13	TRBV2	-	TRBJ1-1	CASSGQGRTEAFF	TGTGCCAGCAGTGGACAGGGGCGGACTGAAGCTTTCTTT
-	14	TRBV29-1	-	TRBJ1-1	CSARGAILNTEAFF	TGCAGCGCCCGGGGGGCGATCCTGAACACTGAAGCTTTCTTT
-	12	TRBV21-1	-	TRBJ2-1	CASKETGGEQFF	TGTGCCAGCAAGGAGACCGGAGGTGAGCAGTTCTTC
-	13	TRBV27	-	TRBJ2-7	CASSKDSSYEQYF	TGTGCCAGCAGTAAAGACAGTTCCTACGAGCAGTACTTC
-	11	TRBV5-8	-	TRBJ2-1	CASSSINEQFF	TGTGCCAGCAGCTCCATTAATGAGCAGTTCTTC
TRBD2	17	TRBV4-3	-	TRBJ2-3	CASSQAGTSGGTDTQYF	TGCGCCAGCAGCCAAGCTGGGACTAGCGGGGGCACAGATACGCAGTATTTT
TRBD1	14	TRBV19	-	TRBJ1-5	CASSNGQGGQPQHF	TGTGCCAGTAGCAACGGACAGGGTGGACAGCCCCAGCATTTT
-	14	TRBV7-9	-	TRBJ1-4	CASSPGGAGEKLFF	TGTGCCAGCAGTCCTGGGGGGGCAGGGGAAAAACTGTTTTTT
-	14	TRBV5-4	few	TRBJ1-2	CASSLDSGIGGYTF	TGTGCCAGCAGCTTGGATTCGGGGATTGGTGGCTACACCTTC
-	12	TRBV6-1	-	TRBJ2-1	CALTNLTNEQFF	TGTGCCCTTACCAACCTGACAAATGAGCAGTTCTTC
-	15	TRBV11-3	once	TRBJ2-1	CASSLSVVHPDEQFF	TGTGCCAGCAGCTTATCCGTGGTCCACCCGGATGAGCAGTTCTTC
TRBD2	13	TRBV5-1	-	TRBJ2-3	CASSIGTSDTQYF	TGCGCCAGCAGCATCGGGACTAGCGATACGCAGTATTTT
TRBD2	15	TRBV4-1	-	TRBJ2-5	CASSQLAGIQETQYF	TGCGCCAGCAGCCAACTAGCGGGTATCCAAGAGACCCAGTACTTC
TRBD1	15	TRBV11-2	-	TRBJ1-5	CASSKYRGANQPQHF	TGTGCCAGCAGCAAATACAGGGGCGCTAATCAGCCCCAGCATTTT
TRBD2	17	TRBV11-3	-	TRBJ2-4	CASSSGLSASGRNIQYF	TGTGCCAGCAGCTCGGGTTTGTCGGCTAGCGGGAGAAACATTCAGTACTTC
-	16	TRBV19	once	TRBJ1-5	CASSIGGSRGDQPQHF	TGTGCCAGTAGTATCGGGGGGAGTCGGGGCGATCAGCCCCAGCATTTT
-	13	TRBV6-5	-	TRBJ1-2	CASSSTGIYGYTF	TGTGCCAGCAGCTCTACAGGGATTTATGGCTACACCTTC
TRBD1	16	TRBV2	-	TRBJ1-2	CASSAGTGDKNYGYTF	TGTGCCAGCAGTGCCGGGACAGGGGATAAAAACTATGGCTACACCTTC
TRBD1	15	TRBV6-5	-	TRBJ1-5	CASSSGDRVLQPQHF	TGTGCCAGCAGTTCGGGGGACAGGGTCTTGCAGCCCCAGCATTTT
-	17	TRBV7-9	-	TRBJ1-2	CASSSRQNRNPYYGYTF	TGTGCCAGCAGCTCCCGTCAGAACAGGAACCCGTACTATGGCTACACCTTC
TRBD1	14	TRBV5-6	-	TRBJ1-2	CASSSDRVGYGYTF	TGTGCCAGCAGCTCGGACAGGGTAGGCTATGGCTACACCTTC
TRBD2	18	TRBV6-4	-	TRBJ2-3	CASKAMGGLAETTDTQYF	TGTGCCAGCAAGGCGATGGGTGGACTAGCGGAGACCACAGATACGCAGTATTTT
TRBD1	13	TRBV6-6	-	TRBJ1-2	CASSKGQGYGYTF	TGTGCCAGCAGTAAGGGACAGGGGTATGGCTACACCTTC